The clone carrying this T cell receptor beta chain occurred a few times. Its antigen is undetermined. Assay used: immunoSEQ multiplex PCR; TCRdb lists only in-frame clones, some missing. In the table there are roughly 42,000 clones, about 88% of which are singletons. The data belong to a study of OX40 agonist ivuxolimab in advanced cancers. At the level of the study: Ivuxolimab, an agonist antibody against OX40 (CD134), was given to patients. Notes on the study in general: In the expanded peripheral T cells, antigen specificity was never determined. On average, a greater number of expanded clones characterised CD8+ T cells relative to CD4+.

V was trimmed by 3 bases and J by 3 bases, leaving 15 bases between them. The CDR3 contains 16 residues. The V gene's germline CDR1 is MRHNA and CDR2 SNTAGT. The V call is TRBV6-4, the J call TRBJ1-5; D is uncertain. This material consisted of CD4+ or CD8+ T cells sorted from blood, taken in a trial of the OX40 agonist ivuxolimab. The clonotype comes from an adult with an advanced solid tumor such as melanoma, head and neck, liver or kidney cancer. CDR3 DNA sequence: TGTGCCAGCAGTGAAGCGCGGTGGGGAGTCAATCAGCCCCAGCATTTT. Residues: CASSEARWGVNQPQHF.